The entry below gives a single TCR beta chain sequence along with its context. CDR3 length equals 18 residues. Between the trimmed V and J ends, which lost 0 bases and 1 base, there was a span of 15 bases. Germline V gene lookup returns CDR1 SGHTA and CDR2 FQGTGA. The study drew all its donors from Caucasian adults living in Nashville, Tennessee. Splitting the CD4+ cells yielded a CD45RA+ naive subset and a CD45RA-negative memory subset. This specimen comes from a study of shared clonotypes between healthy human individuals. Study background: CD8 memory received one plate per donor, CD8 naive two, CD4 memory three and CD4 naive three.

Sequencing was performed with immunoSEQ multiplex PCR; in TCRdb, only in-frame clones are kept and a portion is missing. This sample has about 2.5 million clones, with just under 95% found just once. The sequence was collected from a young man in good health. Some clones in this sample may be carry-over from other donors' samples. The chain recombines TRBV7-3 with TRBJ2-2; maybe TRBD1 (6 bases). The sequencing input was naive CD4+ T cells from PBMCs. The subset is: CD45RA+ positively selected. This CDR3 reads CASSLTPRQEWNTGELFF. The CDR3 DNA reads as TGTGCCAGCAGCTTAACCCCGCGACAGGAATGGAACACCGGGGAGCTGTTTTTT.